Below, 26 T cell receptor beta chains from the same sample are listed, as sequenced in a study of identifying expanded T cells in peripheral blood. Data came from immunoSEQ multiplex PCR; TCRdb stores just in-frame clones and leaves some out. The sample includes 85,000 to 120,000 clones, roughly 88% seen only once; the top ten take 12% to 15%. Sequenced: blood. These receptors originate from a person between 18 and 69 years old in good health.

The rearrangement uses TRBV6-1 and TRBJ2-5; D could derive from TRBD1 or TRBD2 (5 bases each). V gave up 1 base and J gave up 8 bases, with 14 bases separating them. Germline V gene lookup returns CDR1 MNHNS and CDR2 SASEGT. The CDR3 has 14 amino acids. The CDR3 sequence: CASSEGDRSATQYF. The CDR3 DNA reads TGTGCCAGCAGTGAAGGGGACCGGTCCGCAACCCAGTACTTC.

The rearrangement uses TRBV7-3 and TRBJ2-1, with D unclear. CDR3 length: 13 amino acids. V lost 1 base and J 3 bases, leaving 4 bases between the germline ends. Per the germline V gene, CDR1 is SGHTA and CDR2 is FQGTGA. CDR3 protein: CASSLNSYNEQFF. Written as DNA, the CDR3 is TGTGCCAGCAGCTTAAACAGCTACAATGAGCAGTTCTTC.

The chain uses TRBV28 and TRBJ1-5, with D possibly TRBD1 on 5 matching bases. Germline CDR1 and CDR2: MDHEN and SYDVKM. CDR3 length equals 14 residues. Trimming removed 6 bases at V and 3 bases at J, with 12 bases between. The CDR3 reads CASRFGGFNQPQHF. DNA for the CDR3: TGTGCCAGCAGATTCGGGGGATTCAATCAGCCCCAGCATTTT.

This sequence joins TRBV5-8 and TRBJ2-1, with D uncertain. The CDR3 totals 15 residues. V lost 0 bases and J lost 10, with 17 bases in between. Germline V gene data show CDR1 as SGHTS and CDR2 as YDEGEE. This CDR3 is CASSLGLVWDDEQFF. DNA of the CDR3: TGTGCCAGCAGCTTGGGGTTAGTTTGGGATGACGAGCAGTTCTTC.

Here the CDR3 reads CASSLATGESYEQYF. For the CDR3, the DNA is TGCGCCAGCAGCTTAGCGACGGGGGAATCCTACGAGCAGTACTTC. The chain is built from TRBV5-1 and TRBJ2-7, with D tentatively TRBD2 (6 bases). CDR3 length equals 15 residues. Germline V gives CDR1 SGHRS, CDR2 YFSETQ. The germline V and J ends were trimmed by 2 bases and 1 base, with 13 bases remaining between them.

The CDR3 bases are TGTGCCAGCAGTGAACAGGGCATGAACACTGAAGCTTTCTTT. This sequence encodes CASSEQGMNTEAFF. The chain couples TRBV25-1 to TRBJ1-1; perhaps TRBD1 as D (5 bases). V gave up 2 bases and J gave up 0 bases, with 7 bases separating them. The CDR3 consists of 14 residues. The germline gives CDR1 MGHDK, CDR2 SYGVNS. Supplemented by reference TRBV25-1 and TRBJ1-1, the full variable domain reads EADIYQTPRYLVIGTGKKITLECSQTMGHDKMYWYQQDPGMELHLIHYSYGVNSTEKGDLSSESTVSRIRTEHFPLTLESARPSHTSQYLCASSEQGMNTEAFFGQGTRLTVV.

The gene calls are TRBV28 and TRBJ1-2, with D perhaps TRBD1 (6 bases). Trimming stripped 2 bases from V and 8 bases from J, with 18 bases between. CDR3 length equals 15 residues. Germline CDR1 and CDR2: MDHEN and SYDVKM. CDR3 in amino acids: CASSLGGSGNNGYTF. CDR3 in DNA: TGTGCCAGCAGTTTAGGGGGCTCAGGGAATAACGGCTACACCTTC.

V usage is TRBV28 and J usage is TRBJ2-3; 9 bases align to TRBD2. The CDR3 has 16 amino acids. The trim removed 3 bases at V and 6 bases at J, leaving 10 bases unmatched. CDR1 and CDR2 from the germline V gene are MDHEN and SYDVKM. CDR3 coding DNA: TGTGCCAGCAGTTTGCTGGGCGGGAGGGTTTCCGATACGCAGTATTTT. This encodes CASSLLGGRVSDTQYF.

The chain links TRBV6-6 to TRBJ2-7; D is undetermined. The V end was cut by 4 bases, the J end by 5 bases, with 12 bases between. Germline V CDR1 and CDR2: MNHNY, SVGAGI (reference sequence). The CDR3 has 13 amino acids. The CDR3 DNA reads TGTGCCAGCAGTTCCAGTAGGTTCCACGAGCAGTACTTC. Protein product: CASSSSRFHEQYF.

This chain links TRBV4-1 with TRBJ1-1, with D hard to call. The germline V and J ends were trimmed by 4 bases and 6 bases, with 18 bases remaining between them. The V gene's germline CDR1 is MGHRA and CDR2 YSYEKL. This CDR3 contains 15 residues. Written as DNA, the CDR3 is TGCGCCAGCAGCCGCCAGGAGGCCGCGGACGCTGAAGCTTTCTTT. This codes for CASSRQEAADAEAFF.

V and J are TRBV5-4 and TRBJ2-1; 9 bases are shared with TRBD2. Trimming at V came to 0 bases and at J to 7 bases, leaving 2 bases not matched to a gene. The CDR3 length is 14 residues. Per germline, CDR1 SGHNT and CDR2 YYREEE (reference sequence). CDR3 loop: CASSLVAGENEQFF. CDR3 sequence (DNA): TGTGCCAGCAGCTTGGTAGCGGGGGAAAATGAGCAGTTCTTC.

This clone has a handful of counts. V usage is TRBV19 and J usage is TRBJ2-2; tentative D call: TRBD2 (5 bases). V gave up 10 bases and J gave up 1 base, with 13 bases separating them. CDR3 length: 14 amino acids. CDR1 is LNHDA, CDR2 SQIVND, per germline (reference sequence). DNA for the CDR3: TGTGCCACCAAGGAGGAGGTGAACACCGGGGAGCTGTTTTTT. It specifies CATKEEVNTGELFF.

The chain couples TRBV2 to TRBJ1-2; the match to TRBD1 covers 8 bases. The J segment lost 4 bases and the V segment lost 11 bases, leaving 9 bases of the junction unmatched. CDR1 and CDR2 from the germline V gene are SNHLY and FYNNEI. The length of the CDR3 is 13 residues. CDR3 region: CAGDRGSGYGYTF. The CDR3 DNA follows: TGTGCCGGAGACAGGGGATCGGGCTATGGCTACACCTTC.

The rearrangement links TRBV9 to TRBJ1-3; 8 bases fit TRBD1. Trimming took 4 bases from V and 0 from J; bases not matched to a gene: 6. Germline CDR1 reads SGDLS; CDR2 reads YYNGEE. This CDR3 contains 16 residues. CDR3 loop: CASSSRGPSSGNTIYF. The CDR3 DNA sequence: TGTGCCAGCAGCTCCAGGGGGCCTAGCTCTGGAAACACCATATATTTT.

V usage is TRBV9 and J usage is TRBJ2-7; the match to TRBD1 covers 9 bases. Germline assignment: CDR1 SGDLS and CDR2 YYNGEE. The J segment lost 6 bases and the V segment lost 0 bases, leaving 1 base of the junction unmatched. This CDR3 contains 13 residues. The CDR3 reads CASSVEQGAEQYF. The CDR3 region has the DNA TGTGCCAGCAGCGTAGAACAGGGGGCCGAGCAGTACTTC.

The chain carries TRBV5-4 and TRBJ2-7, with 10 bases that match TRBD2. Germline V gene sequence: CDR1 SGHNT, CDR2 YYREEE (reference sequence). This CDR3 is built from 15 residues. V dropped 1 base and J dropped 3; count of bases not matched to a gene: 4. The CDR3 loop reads CASSLSPSGSYEQYF. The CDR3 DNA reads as TGTGCCAGCAGCTTGTCCCCTAGCGGGAGCTACGAGCAGTACTTC.

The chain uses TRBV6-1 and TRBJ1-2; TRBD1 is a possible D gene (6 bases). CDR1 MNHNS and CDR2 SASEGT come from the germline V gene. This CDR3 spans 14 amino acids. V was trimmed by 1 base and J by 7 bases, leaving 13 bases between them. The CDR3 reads CASSEGRGGVGYTF. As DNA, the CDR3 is TGTGCCAGCAGTGAAGGCAGGGGTGGGGTTGGCTACACCTTC.

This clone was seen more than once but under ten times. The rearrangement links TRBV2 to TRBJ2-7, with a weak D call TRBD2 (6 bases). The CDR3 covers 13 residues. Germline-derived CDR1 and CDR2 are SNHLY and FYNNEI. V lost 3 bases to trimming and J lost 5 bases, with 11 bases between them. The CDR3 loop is CASSEEGRNEQYF. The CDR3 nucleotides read TGTGCCAGCAGTGAGGAGGGTCGGAACGAGCAGTACTTC.

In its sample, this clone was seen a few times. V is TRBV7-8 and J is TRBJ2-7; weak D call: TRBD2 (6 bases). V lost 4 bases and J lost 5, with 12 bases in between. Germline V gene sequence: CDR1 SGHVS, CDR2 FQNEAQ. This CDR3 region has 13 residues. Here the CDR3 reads CASSSNPSDEQYF. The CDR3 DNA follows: TGTGCCAGCAGCTCGAACCCTAGCGACGAGCAGTACTTC.

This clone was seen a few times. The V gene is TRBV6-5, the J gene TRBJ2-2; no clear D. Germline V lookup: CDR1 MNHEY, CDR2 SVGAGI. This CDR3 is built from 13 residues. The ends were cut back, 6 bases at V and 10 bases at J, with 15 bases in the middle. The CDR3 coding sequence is TGTGCCAGCAGCCCGGCCGGGCCGGCGGAGCTGTTTTTT. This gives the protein CASSPAGPAELFF.

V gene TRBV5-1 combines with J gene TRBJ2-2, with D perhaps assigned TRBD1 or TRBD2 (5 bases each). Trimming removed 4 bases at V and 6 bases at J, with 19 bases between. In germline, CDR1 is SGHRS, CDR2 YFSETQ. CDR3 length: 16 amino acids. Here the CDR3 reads CASSIGASWRAGELFF. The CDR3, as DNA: TGCGCCAGCAGCATAGGGGCCTCCTGGCGGGCCGGGGAGCTGTTTTTT.

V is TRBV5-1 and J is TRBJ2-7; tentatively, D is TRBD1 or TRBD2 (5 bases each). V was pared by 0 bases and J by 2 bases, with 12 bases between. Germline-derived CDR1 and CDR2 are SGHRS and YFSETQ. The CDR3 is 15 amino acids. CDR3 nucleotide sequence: TGCGCCAGCAGCTTGGCGGCAGGGAGCCCCTACGAGCAGTACTTC. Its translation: CASSLAAGSPYEQYF.

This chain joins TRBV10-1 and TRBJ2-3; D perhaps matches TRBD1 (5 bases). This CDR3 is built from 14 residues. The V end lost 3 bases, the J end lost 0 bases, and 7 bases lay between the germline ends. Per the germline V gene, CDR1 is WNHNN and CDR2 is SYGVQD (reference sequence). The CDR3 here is CASSEGDSTDTQYF. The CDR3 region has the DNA TGCGCCAGCAGTGAAGGGGATAGCACAGATACGCAGTATTTT.

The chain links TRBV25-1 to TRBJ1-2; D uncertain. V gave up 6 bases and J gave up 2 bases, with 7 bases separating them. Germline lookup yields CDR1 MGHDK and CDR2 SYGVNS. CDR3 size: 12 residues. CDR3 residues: CASRPGNYGYTF. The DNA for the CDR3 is TGTGCCAGCAGGCCGGGAAACTATGGCTACACCTTC.

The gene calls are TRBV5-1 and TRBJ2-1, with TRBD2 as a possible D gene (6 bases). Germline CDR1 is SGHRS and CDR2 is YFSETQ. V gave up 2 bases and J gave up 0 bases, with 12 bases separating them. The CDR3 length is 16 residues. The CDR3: CASSFRTTLSYNEQFF. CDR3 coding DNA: TGCGCCAGCAGCTTTAGGACTACCCTCTCCTACAATGAGCAGTTCTTC. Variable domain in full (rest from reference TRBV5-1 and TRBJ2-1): KAGVTQTPRYLIKTRGQQVTLSCSPISGHRSVSWYQQTPGQGLQFLFEYFSETQRNKGNFPGRFSGRQFSNSRSEMNVSTLELGDSALYLCASSFRTTLSYNEQFFGPGTRLTVL.

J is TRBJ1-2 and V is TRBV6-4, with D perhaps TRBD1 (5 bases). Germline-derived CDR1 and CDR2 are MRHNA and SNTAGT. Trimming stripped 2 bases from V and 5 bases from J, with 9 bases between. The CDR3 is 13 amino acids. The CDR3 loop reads CASSDGRVYGYTF. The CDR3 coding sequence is TGTGCCAGCAGTGACGGCAGGGTGTATGGCTACACCTTC.